The entry below describes one T cell receptor (beta chain). Its antigen is not identified. The sample comes from a study of T-cell memory formation after mild COVID-19. Whole-study findings and limits: Clones contracting over day 15 to 85 were CD4/CD8 balanced, with later expanders leaning CD4+. For second-wave clones that peaked at day 37, SARS-CoV-2 specificity went unverified.

After 5'RACE with constant-segment primers, TCR alpha and TCR beta cDNA libraries carrying sample barcodes and UMIs were obtained. From the 5' RACE reads, TCRdb called clonotypes with MiXCR, one entry per CDR3 protein. This repertoire shows 400,000 to 500,000 distinct CDR3 sequences, around 20% found once; its top ten account for 8.4%. The CDR3 extends over 11 amino acids. Germline V lookup: CDR1 DFQATT, CDR2 SNEGSKA (reference sequence). The V gene end was trimmed by 6 bases and the J gene end by 3 bases; junction bases not matched to a gene: 2. The genes are TRBV20-1 and TRBJ2-7; 7 nucleotides match TRBD2. The sequencing sample was made of PBMCs or a T cell subset sorted from them (not recorded which). The sequence derives from an adult woman who had mild COVID-19 (a few samples of this study predate the infection). Cell type and time point are not known. The CDR3 nucleotides read TGCAGTGCCACGGGGGGCTACGAGCAGTACTTC. Its protein product is CSATGGYEQYF.